The entry that follows covers one T cell receptor beta chain sequence. There are a few counts of this clonotype. Its antigen is unknown. No much larger clone is present one base from it, and per-base qualities are unavailable. This specimen comes from a study of T cell repertoires in cytomegalovirus infection (dated by TCRdb to between 2019 and 2020). Study-level background: The peptide stimulations were aimed at well-studied HLA-B-restricted epitopes as well as recently identified HLA-C-restricted CMV epitopes, whose presentation resists viral immunomodulation. Donor HLA type was relevant to the analysis, because carriage of CMV infection together with the matching HLA type was indicated by public TCR beta signatures.

The sample's treatment or condition label, in plain terms: in vitro stimulation with specific CMV peptide epitopes to enrich CMV-specific T cells. The run used an Illumina HiSeq 1500. TCRdb passed the public sequencing reads through fastp at Q25 and MiXCR, retaining productive beta sequences. CDR3 protein sequences are deduplicated, and each keeps its most common genes and DNA. This sample has 110,000 or so distinct CDR3 sequences in its table, and about 30% of those were observed once. The leading ten clones occupy about 81% of the sample. Spanning cysteine to phenylalanine, the CDR3 consists of 15 amino acids. Only the CDR3 part of the read is kept: 45 bases, read in frame from the first base. Deletion took 9 bases off V and 1 base off J, with a span of 16 bases between the germline ends. Via the germline V gene (reference sequence), CDR1 is LNHDA and CDR2 SQIVND. Results the study describes overall, beyond this receptor: Cumulative frequency of public TCR beta family members discriminated carriers of CMV infection plus the relevant HLA type in this cohort and an independent approximately 360-donor cohort. The ex vivo response was dominated by HLA-C-restricted CMV-specific TCR beta clonotypes, which also provided the single most frequent clonotype in two of eight donors.

The material sequenced was CD8+ T cells from cultured PBMCs, taken from culture after CMV antigen stimulation. The sequence was collected from a human donor in good health (CMV status not recorded). Some clones in this sample may be carry-over from other donors' samples. The chain links TRBV19 with TRBJ2-1; the D gene lacks a confident call. DNA sequence: TGTGCCAGCAGTTATAGTGGTCGATCCTACAATGAGCAGTTCTTC. Translated, it gives CASSYSGRSYNEQFF.